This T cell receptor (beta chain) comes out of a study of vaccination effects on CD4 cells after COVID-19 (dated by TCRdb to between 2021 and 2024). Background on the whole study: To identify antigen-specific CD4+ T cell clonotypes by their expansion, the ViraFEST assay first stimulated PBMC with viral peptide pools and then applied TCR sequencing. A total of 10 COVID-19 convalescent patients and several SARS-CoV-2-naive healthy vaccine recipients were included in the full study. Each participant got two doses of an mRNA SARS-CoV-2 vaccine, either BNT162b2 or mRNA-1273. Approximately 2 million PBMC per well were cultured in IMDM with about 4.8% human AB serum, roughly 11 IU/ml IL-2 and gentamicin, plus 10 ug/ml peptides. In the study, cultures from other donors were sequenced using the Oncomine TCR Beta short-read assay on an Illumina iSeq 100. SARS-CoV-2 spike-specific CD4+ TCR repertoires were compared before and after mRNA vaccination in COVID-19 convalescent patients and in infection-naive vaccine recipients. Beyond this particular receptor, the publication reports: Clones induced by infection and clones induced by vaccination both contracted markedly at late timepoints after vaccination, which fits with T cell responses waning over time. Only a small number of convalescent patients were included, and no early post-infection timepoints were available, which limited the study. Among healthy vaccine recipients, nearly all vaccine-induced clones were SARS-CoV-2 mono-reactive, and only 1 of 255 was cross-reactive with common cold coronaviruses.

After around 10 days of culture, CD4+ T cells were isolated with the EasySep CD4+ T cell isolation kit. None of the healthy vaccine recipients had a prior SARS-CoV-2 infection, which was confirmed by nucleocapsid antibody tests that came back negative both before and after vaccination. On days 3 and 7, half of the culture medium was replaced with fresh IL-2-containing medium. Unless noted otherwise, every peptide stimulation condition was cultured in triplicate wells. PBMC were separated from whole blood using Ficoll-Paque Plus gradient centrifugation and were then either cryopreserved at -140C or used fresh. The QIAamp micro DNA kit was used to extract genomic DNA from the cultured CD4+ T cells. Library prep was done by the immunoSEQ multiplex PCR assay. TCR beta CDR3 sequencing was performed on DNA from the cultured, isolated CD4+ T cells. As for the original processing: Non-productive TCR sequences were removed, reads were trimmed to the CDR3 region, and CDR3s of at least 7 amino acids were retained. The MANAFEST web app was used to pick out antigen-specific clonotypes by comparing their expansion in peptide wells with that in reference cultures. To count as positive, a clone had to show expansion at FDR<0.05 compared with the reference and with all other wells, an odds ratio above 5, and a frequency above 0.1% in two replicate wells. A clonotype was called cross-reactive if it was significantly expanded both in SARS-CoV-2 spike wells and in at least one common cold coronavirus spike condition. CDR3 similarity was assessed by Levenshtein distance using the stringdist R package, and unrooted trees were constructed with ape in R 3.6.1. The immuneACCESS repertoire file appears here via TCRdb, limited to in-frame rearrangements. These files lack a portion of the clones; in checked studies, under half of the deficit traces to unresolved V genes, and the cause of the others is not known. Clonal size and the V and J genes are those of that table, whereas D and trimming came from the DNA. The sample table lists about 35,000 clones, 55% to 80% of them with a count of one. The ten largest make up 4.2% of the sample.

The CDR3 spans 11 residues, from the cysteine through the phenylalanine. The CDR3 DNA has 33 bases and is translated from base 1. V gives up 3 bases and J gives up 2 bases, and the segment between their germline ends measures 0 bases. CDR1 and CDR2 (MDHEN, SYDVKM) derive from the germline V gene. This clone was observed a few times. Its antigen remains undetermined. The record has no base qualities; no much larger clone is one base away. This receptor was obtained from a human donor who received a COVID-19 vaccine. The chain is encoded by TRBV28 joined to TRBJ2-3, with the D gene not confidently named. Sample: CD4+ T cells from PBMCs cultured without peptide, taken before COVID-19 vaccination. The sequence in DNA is TGTGCCAGCAGTTTCACAGATACGCAGTATTTT. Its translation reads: CASSFTDTQYF. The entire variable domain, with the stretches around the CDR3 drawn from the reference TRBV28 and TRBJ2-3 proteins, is DVKVTQSSRYLVKRTGEKVFLECVQDMDHENMFWYRQDPGLGLRLIYFSYDVKMKEKGDIPEGYSVSREKKERFSLILESASTNQTSMYLCASSFTDTQYFGPGTRLTVL.